Following are 21 T cell receptor beta chains from one sample sequenced in a study of Tregs in tolerant kidney transplant recipients. The protocol was immunoSEQ multiplex PCR, while the TCRdb copy is restricted to in-frame clones and leaves out a portion. The sample consists of about 64,000 clones, about 89% of them appearing once. Related graft donors supplied nonmyeloablative bone marrow transplants, and mixed chimerism was transient. Sequencing used CD4+ T cells from blood (PBMCs), obtained 6 months after the transplant. These TCRs come from a human patient who received a combined kidney and bone marrow transplant. A subset of T cells may come from the graft donor.

The CDR3 DNA follows: TGTGCCGGTCAGGAGACAGGTTTGCCTGAAGCTTTCTTT. As protein: CAGQETGLPEAFF. The chain uses TRBV27 and TRBJ1-1, with D maybe TRBD1 (6 bases). The CDR3 has 13 amino acids. Germline loops: CDR1 MNHEY, CDR2 SMNVEV (reference sequence). The V end lost 11 bases, the J end lost 6 bases, and 19 bases lay between the germline ends.

This clone showed up just once. This chain uses TRBV7-2 with TRBJ2-1; 10 bases match TRBD2. V lost 4 bases, J lost 4 bases, and 4 bases stayed unmatched. Germline-derived CDR1 and CDR2 are SGHTA and FQGNSA. CDR3 size: 15 residues. The CDR3: CASSSTSGPYNEQFF. CDR3 DNA: TGTGCCAGCAGCTCGACTAGCGGGCCTTACAATGAGCAGTTCTTC.

Within the sample, this clone is medium-sized. The rearrangement uses TRBV5-5 and TRBJ1-4; tentative D call: TRBD1 (5 bases). There are 16 residues in the CDR3. Germline CDR1 is SGHKS and CDR2 is YYEKEE (reference sequence). V was pared by 4 bases and J by 0 bases, with 13 bases between. In DNA, the CDR3 is TGTGCCAGCAGCCCGGACACGTATGCAACTAATGAAAAACTGTTTTTT. This translates into CASSPDTYATNEKLFF.

The chain links TRBV23-1 to TRBJ2-1, with TRBD1 identical over 9 bases. TRBV23-1 is filed as an ORF, its function uncertain. Trimming at V came to 3 bases and at J to 7 bases, leaving 10 bases not matched to a gene. This CDR3 spans 16 amino acids. The CDR3 DNA reads as TGCGCCAGCAGTCAGTACACAGGGGGCCCAGGGAATGAGCAGTTCTTC. Residues: CASSQYTGGPGNEQFF.

This rearrangement joins TRBV11-2 to TRBJ2-5, with 7 bases lining up with TRBD1. Germline V gives CDR1 SGHAT, CDR2 FQNNGV. This CDR3 is built from 13 residues. Trimming cost V 5 bases and J 5 bases; bases outside gene matches: 5. The CDR3 loop reads CASSRGTAETQYF. The DNA for the CDR3 is TGTGCCAGCAGCCGAGGGACAGCCGAGACCCAGTACTTC.

The chain uses TRBV11-2 and TRBJ2-5; 12 bases are a match to TRBD2. Germline CDR1 is SGHAT and CDR2 is FQNNGV. V dropped 2 bases and J dropped 4; count of bases not matched to a gene: 8. The CDR3 sequence is 17 residues long. As DNA, the CDR3 is TGTGCCAGCAGCTTATTTTCTAGCGGGAGGGCCGCAGAGACCCAGTACTTC. Protein: CASSLFSSGRAAETQYF.

The chain links TRBV15 to TRBJ1-5, with D unclear. The CDR3 contains 13 residues. The V gene lost 0 bases and the J gene lost 7 bases, with 7 bases spanning the gap. Germline V CDR1 and CDR2: LNHNV, YYDKDF (reference sequence). CDR3 in amino acids: CATSRERLQPQHF. CDR3 bases: TGTGCCACCAGCAGAGAACGGTTACAGCCCCAGCATTTT.

This rearrangement joins TRBV19 to TRBJ2-7; TRBD1 matches 8 bases. Per the germline V gene, CDR1 is LNHDA and CDR2 is SQIVND (reference sequence). There are 14 residues in the CDR3. J was trimmed by 2 bases and V by 5 bases; bases with no gene match: 5. The DNA for the CDR3 is TGTGCCAGTAGTGACAGGGGCTACCCCTACGAGCAGTACTTC. Its translation is CASSDRGYPYEQYF.

This rearrangement joins TRBV2 to TRBJ2-1; 8 bases align to TRBD1. The CDR3 runs 15 residues. The ends lost 6 bases at V and 0 bases at J; junction bases unmatched: 4. Germline lookup yields CDR1 SNHLY and CDR2 FYNNEI. The CDR3 reads CASRRQGSSYNEQFF. DNA of the CDR3: TGTGCCAGCAGGAGACAGGGGAGCTCCTACAATGAGCAGTTCTTC.

The DNA of the CDR3 is TGTGCCAGTAGTATTCGTCGCTCCGGGACAGTCAACTATGGCTACACCTTC. Protein: CASSIRRSGTVNYGYTF. The rearrangement uses TRBV19 and TRBJ1-2; TRBD1 matches at 7 bases. The CDR3 has 17 residues. Germline lookup yields CDR1 LNHDA and CDR2 SQIVND (reference sequence). V lost 3 bases and J lost 2; bases outside the gene matches: 12.

The V call is TRBV4-3, the J call TRBJ2-5, with 8 bases that match TRBD1. The CDR3 has 15 amino acids. Germline assignment: CDR1 LGHNA and CDR2 YSLEER. The trim removed 2 bases at V and 0 bases at J, leaving 2 bases unmatched. The CDR3 protein is CASSQQGAYQETQYF. The DNA for the CDR3 is TGCGCCAGCAGCCAACAGGGGGCGTACCAAGAGACCCAGTACTTC.

This clone was found once. The V and J genes are TRBV7-2 and TRBJ2-5; D is perhaps TRBD2 (6 bases). V was shortened by 0 bases and J by 5 bases, with 16 bases between the two germline ends. Germline CDR1 reads SGHTA; CDR2 reads FQGNSA. The CDR3 has 16 residues. CDR3 coding DNA: TGTGCCAGCAGCTTAGCGCGAGGGAGGCACACGGAGACCCAGTACTTC. This sequence encodes CASSLARGRHTETQYF.

The sample holds a few counts of this clone. V usage is TRBV6-6 and J usage is TRBJ1-5; maybe TRBD1 (6 bases). V lost 5 bases, J lost 2 bases, and 10 bases lay in between. Germline-derived CDR1 and CDR2 are MNHNY and SVGAGI (reference sequence). The CDR3 is 14 residues long. DNA for the CDR3: TGTGCCAGCAGTGGGGGCTTCGGCAATCAGCCCCAGCATTTT. The encoded protein is CASSGGFGNQPQHF.

The chain carries TRBV2 and TRBJ2-1; TRBD1 matches 8 bases. The CDR3 totals 16 residues. The V gene end was trimmed by 5 bases and the J gene end by 10 bases; junction bases not matched to a gene: 16. Germline CDR1 is SNHLY and CDR2 is FYNNEI. The DNA for the CDR3 is TGTGCCAGCAGTCCTTTACAGGGGGGTGGATTTATAGAGCAGTTCTTC. This translates into CASSPLQGGGFIEQFF.

The chain uses TRBV5-1 and TRBJ2-2, with 11 positions matching TRBD2. After removal of 3 bases from V and 1 base from J, the junction contained 11 bases not matched to a gene. This CDR3 has 19 residues. The germline V gene encodes CDR1 SGHRS and CDR2 YFSETQ. This CDR3 is CASSSEGLAGGENTGELFF. CDR3 sequence (DNA): TGCGCCAGCAGCTCGGAGGGCCTAGCGGGGGGAGAGAACACCGGGGAGCTGTTTTTT.

The chain uses TRBV11-2 and TRBJ1-5; D might be TRBD1 (5 bases). The CDR3 is made up of 14 amino acids. Trimming removed 5 bases at V and 5 bases at J, with 13 bases between. Germline CDR1 SGHAT, CDR2 FQNNGV. The CDR3 is CASSLRERDQPQHF. CDR3 nucleotides: TGTGCCAGCAGCCTCAGGGAAAGGGATCAGCCCCAGCATTTT. The variable domain in full, completed from reference TRBV11-2 and TRBJ1-5, reads EAGVAQSPRYKIIEKRQSVAFWCNPISGHATLYWYQQILGQGPKLLIQFQNNGVVDDSQLPKDRFSAERLKGVDSTLKIQPAKLEDSAVYLCASSLRERDQPQHFGDGTRLSIL.

A note on this clone: This sample includes further DNA sequences coding for the same CDR3. The genes are TRBV6-5 and TRBJ2-6, with D perhaps matching TRBD1 (5 bases). The CDR3 is 14 residues long. Looked up from germline, CDR1 is MNHEY and CDR2 is SVGAGI. V was shortened by 5 bases and J by 2 bases, with 7 bases between the two germline ends. The CDR3 protein is CASSRGTGANVLTF. The CDR3 nucleotides read TGTGCCAGCAGTAGGGGAACTGGGGCCAACGTCCTGACTTTC.

This clone was recorded a few times. The rearrangement joins TRBV10-3 to TRBJ1-4, with D unresolved. The CDR3 spans 12 residues. Trimming pared 8 bases from V and 2 bases from J, leaving 6 bases between. Germline values: CDR1 ENHRY, CDR2 SYGVKD. The CDR3 region is CAIPRTNEKLFF. CDR3 nucleotides: TGTGCCATCCCACGGACTAATGAAAAACTGTTTTTT.

The chain couples TRBV7-8 to TRBJ2-7, with D uncertain. Per the germline V gene, CDR1 is SGHVS and CDR2 is FQNEAQ. This CDR3 contains 15 residues. Trimming removed 1 base from V and 3 bases from J, with 13 bases in between. The CDR3 reads CASSLGKWAIYEQYF. For the CDR3, the DNA is TGTGCCAGCAGCTTAGGAAAGTGGGCTATCTACGAGCAGTACTTC.

The V gene is TRBV19, the J gene TRBJ2-2; possible D gene TRBD1, 6 bases. The V and J ends lost 3 bases and 1 base respectively, with 9 bases between them. Germline CDR1 and CDR2: LNHDA and SQIVND (reference sequence). This CDR3 has 15 residues. The CDR3 nucleotides read TGTGCCAGTAGTATTGGGACAATGAACACCGGGGAGCTGTTTTTT. This codes for CASSIGTMNTGELFF.

This chain joins TRBV4-1 and TRBJ2-5; TRBD1 might be the D (5 bases). The CDR3 has 14 amino acids. V dropped 3 bases and J dropped 3 bases, with 11 bases sitting between them. Germline loops: CDR1 MGHRA, CDR2 YSYEKL. CDR3 bases: TGCGCCAGCAGCCACAGGGCAGAAAAAGAGACCCAGTACTTC. Translation gives CASSHRAEKETQYF.